This is a list of T cell receptor beta chains from one sample in a study of blood T cell repertoires in COVID-19. Sequencing used immunoSEQ multiplex PCR; TCRdb keeps in-frame clones, though not all of them. The data show some 180,000 clones, 84% seen once. Sequencing input: peripheral blood. Receptor source: a woman of 80 years or more with COVID-19, enrolled during active disease. The CDR3 runs from the conserved cysteine through the conserved F or W. D genes are given only for firm matches. Size tells how often a clone was seen (once, few, many) or the class of an expanded clone, and some rows leave it out.

CAISADYEQYF	TGTGCCATCAGTGCAGACTACGAGCAGTACTTC	TRBV10-3	few	-	TRBJ2-7
CASSQDAIAGGHEQFF	TGTGCCAGCAGCCAAGATGCAATAGCGGGGGGGCATGAGCAGTTCTTC	TRBV4-2	-	TRBD2	TRBJ2-1
CASSRGQVYEQYF	TGTGCCAGCAGTAGAGGACAAGTCTACGAGCAGTACTTC	TRBV12-3/TRBV12-4	few	-	TRBJ2-7
CASFVGGLNTGELFF	TGTGCCAGTTTCGTAGGAGGACTTAACACCGGGGAGCTGTTTTTT	TRBV5-5	-	-	TRBJ2-2
CASSTRVAYEQYF	TGTGCCAGCAGCACCAGGGTTGCCTACGAGCAGTACTTC	TRBV5-4	-	-	TRBJ2-7
CASSTPGGGDEQYF	TGTGCCAGTAGTACCCCCGGAGGCGGGGACGAGCAGTACTTC	TRBV19	-	-	TRBJ2-7
CAWSETLGVYGYTF	TGTGCCTGGAGTGAAACTTTGGGAGTCTATGGCTACACCTTC	TRBV30	-	-	TRBJ1-2
CASSLRQIFTDTQYF	TGTGCCAGCAGCTTAAGACAGATATTCACAGATACGCAGTATTTT	TRBV7-3	-	-	TRBJ2-3
CASTGYTEAFF	TGTGCCAGCACCGGTTACACTGAAGCTTTCTTT	TRBV2	-	-	TRBJ1-1
CASSQGVWAGVGETQYF	TGCGCCAGCAGCCAAGGAGTTTGGGCAGGGGTGGGTGAGACCCAGTACTTC	TRBV4-1	once	-	TRBJ2-5
CAISGGGTGQEETQYF	TGTGCCATCAGTGGTGGAGGAACAGGGCAGGAGGAGACCCAGTACTTC	TRBV10-3	-	-	TRBJ2-5
CASSPGGTDTQYF	TGTGCCAGCTCACCAGGAGGCACAGATACGCAGTATTTT	TRBV18	-	-	TRBJ2-3